The present entry profiles one T cell receptor beta chain with its context. Its antigen is currently unknown. MiXCR, run by TCRdb on the 5' RACE reads, gives a single entry per CDR3 protein. The data contain hundreds of thousands of distinct CDR3 sequences, approximately 22% of them singletons. The germline gives CDR1 MNHNS, CDR2 SASEGT. The CDR3 covers 15 residues. Trimming left V 4 bases short and J 0 bases short, with 12 bases between. This sample was taken from a study of CD8 T cells in ankylosing spondylitis. Points from the study as a whole: Both synovial fluid and blood in reactive arthritis had previously been reported to carry some motif variants.

This receptor was taken from a male donor with ankylosing spondylitis or in good health (not recorded which). The sample comprised blood, either unsorted or a sorted T cell fraction (not recorded which). The chain employs TRBV6-1 and TRBJ1-1; tentative D call: TRBD1 (6 bases). CDR3 DNA: TGTGCCAGCAGTGGGGGGACACGGGTGAACACTGAAGCTTTCTTT. This sequence encodes CASSGGTRVNTEAFF.